A single sample is the source of the 10 T cell receptor beta chains below, sequenced in a study of T cell repertoires in cytomegalovirus infection. TCRdb re-derived calls from the reads in MiXCR, one entry per CDR3 protein. The table lists fewer than 550,000 distinct CDR3 sequences, approximately 33% of them singletons. Input material: PBMCs. The receptors derive from a human donor in good health (CMV status not recorded). Some clones in this sample may be carry-over from other donors' samples.

V usage is TRBV7-2 and J usage is TRBJ2-1, with D tentatively TRBD2 (6 bases). V was shortened by 5 bases and J by 2 bases, with 25 bases between the two germline ends. The germline CDR1 and CDR2 sequences are SGHTA and FQGNSA. This CDR3 has 19 amino acids. The chain's CDR3 is CASSPRPGLRDAAYNEQFF. The CDR3 bases are TGTGCCAGCAGCCCGCGACCGGGACTGCGAGACGCCGCCTACAATGAGCAGTTCTTC.

This sequence joins TRBV10-3 and TRBJ2-1, with 12 nucleotides matching TRBD2. J lost 4 bases, V lost 6 bases, and 1 base had no gene match. The V gene's germline CDR1 is ENHRY and CDR2 SYGVKD. This CDR3 comprises 14 residues. The CDR3 bases are TGTGCCATCAGAACTAGCGGGGGGTACAATGAGCAGTTCTTC. Encoded protein: CAIRTSGGYNEQFF.

This sequence joins TRBV11-2 and TRBJ1-4, with D possibly TRBD1 on 6 matching bases. V was cut by 5 bases and J by 6 bases, with 19 bases left in between. Germline loops: CDR1 SGHAT, CDR2 FQNNGV. This CDR3 has 16 amino acids. CDR3 in amino acids: CASSGPRGAADEKLFF. Here the CDR3 DNA reads TGTGCCAGCAGCGGACCTCGGGGGGCTGCGGATGAAAAACTGTTTTTT.

This clonotype came up many times. The chain couples TRBV7-9 to TRBJ2-7, with 8 positions matching TRBD1. The ends lost 5 bases at V and 5 bases at J; junction bases unmatched: 5. The CDR3 extends over 13 amino acids. Germline values: CDR1 SEHNR, CDR2 FQNEAQ (reference sequence). CDR3 coding DNA: TGTGCCAGCAGCCGGGACAGGTGGGACGAGCAGTACTTC. Translation gives CASSRDRWDEQYF.

This sequence joins TRBV18 and TRBJ1-1; no clear D. This CDR3 has 16 amino acids. CDR1 KGHSH and CDR2 LQKENI come from the germline V gene. V was cut by 6 bases and J by 2 bases, with 19 bases left in between. This CDR3 is CASSLQVGIFNTEAFF. CDR3 bases: TGTGCCAGCTCTCTCCAAGTGGGAATTTTTAACACTGAAGCTTTCTTT.

The chain employs TRBV4-1 and TRBJ1-5, with D perhaps matching TRBD1 (6 bases). Germline assignment: CDR1 MGHRA and CDR2 YSYEKL. The CDR3 covers 15 residues. V was clipped by 6 bases and J by 0 bases, with 12 bases between them. For the CDR3, the DNA is TGCGCCAGCAGACCCTTGGACAGTAGCAATCAGCCCCAGCATTTT. It encodes CASRPLDSSNQPQHF.

This chain joins TRBV5-4 and TRBJ2-2; unclear D gene. The CDR3 has 15 residues. V lost 3 bases, J lost 4 bases, and 13 bases lay in between. CDR1 is SGHNT and CDR2 is YYREEE in the germline V gene (reference sequence). The CDR3 DNA is TGTGCCAGCAGCTATTGGACGCGATCCACCGGGGAGCTGTTTTTT. Its protein product is CASSYWTRSTGELFF.

This clonotype was counted a few times. V gene TRBV14 combines with J gene TRBJ2-1; TRBD2 matches 9 bases. CDR3 length: 16 amino acids. V shed 3 bases and J 0 bases; nucleotides not matched to a gene: 3. CDR1 and CDR2 (germline): SGHDN, FVKESK. This CDR3 reads CASSQIAGVSYNEQFF. CDR3 nucleotides: TGTGCCAGCAGCCAGATAGCGGGGGTCTCCTACAATGAGCAGTTCTTC.

This clonotype showed up just a few times. CDR3 DNA sequence: TGTGCCAGTAGAGGCGGGGGCCACAATGAGCAGTTCTTC. It encodes CASRGGGHNEQFF. The chain is built from TRBV19 and TRBJ2-1, with D possibly TRBD2 on 7 matching bases. Trimming cost V 6 bases and J 5 bases, with 11 bases left between them. The germline CDR1 and CDR2 sequences are LNHDA and SQIVND (reference sequence). The CDR3 covers 13 residues.

This clonotype was counted many times. CDR3: CATSEGTSTYNEQFF. CDR3 bases: TGTGCCACCAGTGAGGGGACATCGACCTACAATGAGCAGTTCTTC. This chain uses TRBV24-1 with TRBJ2-1, with D possibly matching TRBD1 (6 bases). The germline V gene has CDR1 KGHDR and CDR2 SFDVKD. This CDR3 spans 15 amino acids. Trimming removed 4 bases from V and 2 bases from J, with 11 bases in between.